A selection of T cell receptor beta chains follows, all from one sample in a study of cytomegalovirus exposure and HLA in healthy donors. The method was immunoSEQ multiplex PCR; TCRdb's version includes in-frame clones alone and lacks a portion of them. The profile shows 60,000 to 75,000 clones, 85% of them singletons. The source material was PBMCs. All receptors derive from a female donor in good health and CMV-seronegative. CDR3s include the opening cysteine and the closing phenylalanine or tryptophan. The D gene is left open where the match is weak. Not every row has a clone size; where given, it reads once, few, many or a size class.

DNA | CDR3 | V | D | size | J
TGTGCCAGCGCCTCTTTGGGACAGGGACACTACGAGCAGTACTTC | CASASLGQGHYEQYF | TRBV28 | TRBD1 | . | TRBJ2-7
TGTGCCAGCAGCCACACCGCGCGGACAGACCTGGGTGATACGCAGTATTTT | CASSHTARTDLGDTQYF | TRBV7-3 | . | . | TRBJ2-3
TGCGCCAGCAGCCAGGGCGGACAGGGGTCGTTCTACGAGCAGTACTTC | CASSQGGQGSFYEQYF | TRBV4-1 | TRBD1 | . | TRBJ2-7
TGTGCCAGTAGTACCTTATCGGGACTAGCGGGAGGGACAAGACAGTTCTTC | CASSTLSGLAGGTRQFF | TRBV19 | TRBD2 | . | TRBJ2-1
TGTGCCAGCAGCGTAACGGGGGAGATCTACGAGCAGTACTTC | CASSVTGEIYEQYF | TRBV9 | . | . | TRBJ2-7
TGTGCCTGGAGGGGACAGGGGATGAACACTGAAGCTTTCTTT | CAWRGQGMNTEAFF | TRBV30 | TRBD1 | . | TRBJ1-1
TGTGCCAGCAGACCAGGACTAGCGGGGACCAATGAGCAGTTCTTC | CASRPGLAGTNEQFF | TRBV21-1 | . | . | TRBJ2-1
TGTGCCAGCAGCGACGGGGGGGTTCTTTCTTATGGCTACACCTTC | CASSDGGVLSYGYTF | TRBV7-2 | . | . | TRBJ1-2
TGCGCCAGCAGCCAAGAAACAGGGCGAACACCTTATGGCTACACCTTC | CASSQETGRTPYGYTF | TRBV4-1 | . | . | TRBJ1-2
TGCGCCAGCAGCCAAGTTGCGGGGACAGATTATGGCTACACCTTC | CASSQVAGTDYGYTF | TRBV4-3 | TRBD1 | once | TRBJ1-2
TGTGCCAGCAGCGCGACACCCCGCCCCTATCAGCCCCAGCATTTT | CASSATPRPYQPQHF | TRBV6-1 | . | once | TRBJ1-5
TGTGCCAGCAGTGATGGTTGGGACAGGGATGAGCAGTTCTTC | CASSDGWDRDEQFF | TRBV2 | TRBD1 | once | TRBJ2-1
TGTGCCAGCAGTTTAGCGGGAGGGGATCGAGAGACCCAGTACTTC | CASSLAGGDRETQYF | TRBV28 | TRBD2 | . | TRBJ2-5
TGTGCCAGCAAACGGGAGGGCTCCTACAATGAGCAGTTCTTC | CASKREGSYNEQFF | TRBV2 | TRBD2 | . | TRBJ2-1
TGTGCCAGCAGTGAGAATGACGGCCTGAAAAGGGGAACTGAAGCTTTCTTT | CASSENDGLKRGTEAFF | TRBV2 | . | few | TRBJ1-1
TGTGCCAGCTCACCACAACTGGGACAGGCTAACTATGGCTACACCTTC | CASSPQLGQANYGYTF | TRBV18 | TRBD1 | once | TRBJ1-2
TGTGCCAGCAGTGAAGCAGGACAGACGACAGATACGCAGTATTTT | CASSEAGQTTDTQYF | TRBV6-1 | . | . | TRBJ2-3
TGTGCCAGCAGCTCGGGACTCGTCACAGATACGCAGTATTTT | CASSSGLVTDTQYF | TRBV7-2 | . | . | TRBJ2-3
TGTGCCAGTAGTGCCAAAACAGGGGAAGTCAATGAAAAACTGTTTTTT | CASSAKTGEVNEKLFF | TRBV19 | TRBD1 | . | TRBJ1-4
TGTGCCAGCAGTTCTACAGGAAACCAAGAGACCCAGTACTTC | CASSSTGNQETQYF | TRBV7-9 | . | . | TRBJ2-5
TGTGCCAGCAGCCAAGACCCGGTATACTATGGCTACACCTTC | CASSQDPVYYGYTF | TRBV14 | . | . | TRBJ1-2
TGTGCCAGTAGTATCGTGGGCGAGCTAGCCAAAAACATTCAGTACTTC | CASSIVGELAKNIQYF | TRBV19 | . | . | TRBJ2-4
TGCGCCAGCAGCCAAGACTGGACAGGCGAGCAGTACTTC | CASSQDWTGEQYF | TRBV4-1 | TRBD1 | . | TRBJ2-7
TGTGCCAGCAGTGAACAAGAAGGGGATTCACCCCTCCACTTT | CASSEQEGDSPLHF | TRBV6-1 | . | . | TRBJ1-6
TGTGCCAGCTCACCACCGGTCGCAGGGAAGAACACTGAAGCTTTCTTT | CASSPPVAGKNTEAFF | TRBV18 | . | . | TRBJ1-1
TGTGCCAGCAGTTTAGCGGGAGGAAACAACAATGAGCAGTTCTTC | CASSLAGGNNNEQFF | TRBV28 | TRBD2 | . | TRBJ2-1
TGCAGCGTTGTCTCAAGCAACTCTGGAAACACCATATATTTT | CSVVSSNSGNTIYF | TRBV29-1 | . | . | TRBJ1-3
TGTGCCAGCCAGAGTCCCCCAGGTAAAACAGCGAACACTGAAGCTTTCTTT | CASQSPPGKTANTEAFF | TRBV19 | . | . | TRBJ1-1